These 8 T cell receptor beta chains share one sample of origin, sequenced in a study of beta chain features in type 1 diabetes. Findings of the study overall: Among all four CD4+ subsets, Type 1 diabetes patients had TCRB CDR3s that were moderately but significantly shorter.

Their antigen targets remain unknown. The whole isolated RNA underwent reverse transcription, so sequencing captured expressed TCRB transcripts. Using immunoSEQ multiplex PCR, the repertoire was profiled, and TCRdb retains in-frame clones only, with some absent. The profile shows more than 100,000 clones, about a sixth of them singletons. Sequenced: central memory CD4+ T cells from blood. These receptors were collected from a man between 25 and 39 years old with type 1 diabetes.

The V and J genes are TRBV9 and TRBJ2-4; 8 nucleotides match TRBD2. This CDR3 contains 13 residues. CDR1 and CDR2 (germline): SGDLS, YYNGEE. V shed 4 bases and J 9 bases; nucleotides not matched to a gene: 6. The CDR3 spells CASSPREGRIQYF. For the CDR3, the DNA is TGTGCCAGCAGCCCTCGGGAGGGTCGCATTCAGTACTTC.

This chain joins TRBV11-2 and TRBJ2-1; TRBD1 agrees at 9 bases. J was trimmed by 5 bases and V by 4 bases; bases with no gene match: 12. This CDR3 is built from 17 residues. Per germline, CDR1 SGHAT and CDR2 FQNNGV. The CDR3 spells CASSSPQGTGLNNEQFF. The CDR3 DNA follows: TGTGCCAGCAGCTCACCCCAGGGGACAGGGCTAAACAATGAGCAGTTCTTC.

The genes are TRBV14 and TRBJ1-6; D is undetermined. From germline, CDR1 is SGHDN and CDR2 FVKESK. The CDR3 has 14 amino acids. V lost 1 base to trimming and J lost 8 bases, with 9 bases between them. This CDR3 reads CASSQVGRDSPLHF. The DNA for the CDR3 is TGTGCCAGCAGCCAAGTTGGGAGGGATTCACCCCTCCACTTT.

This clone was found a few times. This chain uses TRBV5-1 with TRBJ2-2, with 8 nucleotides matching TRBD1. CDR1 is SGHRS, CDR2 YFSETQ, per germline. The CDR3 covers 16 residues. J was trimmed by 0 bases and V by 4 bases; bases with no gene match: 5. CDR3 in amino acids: CASSPDRGSNTGELFF. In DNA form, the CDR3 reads TGCGCCAGCAGCCCAGACAGGGGTTCGAACACCGGGGAGCTGTTTTTT.

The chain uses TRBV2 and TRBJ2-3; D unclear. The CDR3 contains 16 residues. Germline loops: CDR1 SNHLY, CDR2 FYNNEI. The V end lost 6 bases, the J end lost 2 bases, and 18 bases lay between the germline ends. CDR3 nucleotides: TGTGCCAGCAGACCCGCTGGCAGGTTGCACACAGATACGCAGTATTTT. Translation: CASRPAGRLHTDTQYF. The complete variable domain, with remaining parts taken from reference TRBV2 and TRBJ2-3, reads EPEVTQTPSHQVTQMGQEVILRCVPISNHLYFYWYRQILGQKVEFLVSFYNNEISEKSEIFDDQFSVERPDGSNFTLKIRSTKLEDSAMYFCASRPAGRLHTDTQYFGPGTRLTVL.

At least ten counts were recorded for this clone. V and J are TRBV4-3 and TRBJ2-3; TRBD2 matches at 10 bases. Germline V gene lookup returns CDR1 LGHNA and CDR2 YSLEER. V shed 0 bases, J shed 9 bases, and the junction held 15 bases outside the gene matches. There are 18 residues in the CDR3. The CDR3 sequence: CASSQDIGLAESDSTQYF. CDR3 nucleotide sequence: TGCGCCAGCAGCCAAGATATCGGACTAGCGGAATCTGACTCCACGCAGTATTTT.

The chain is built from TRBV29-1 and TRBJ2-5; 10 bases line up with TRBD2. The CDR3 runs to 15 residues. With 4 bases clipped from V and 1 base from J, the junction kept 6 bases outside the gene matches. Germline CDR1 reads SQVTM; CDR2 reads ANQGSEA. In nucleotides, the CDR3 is TGCAGCGTTGGTGGTAGCGGGGGGACCCAAGAGACCCAGTACTTC. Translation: CSVGGSGGTQETQYF. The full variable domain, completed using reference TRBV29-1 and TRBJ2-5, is SAVISQKPSRDICQRGTSLTIQCQVDSQVTMMFWYRQQPGQSLTLIATANQGSEATYESGFVIDKFPISRPNLTFSTLTVSNMSPEDSSIYLCSVGGSGGTQETQYFGPGTRLLVL.

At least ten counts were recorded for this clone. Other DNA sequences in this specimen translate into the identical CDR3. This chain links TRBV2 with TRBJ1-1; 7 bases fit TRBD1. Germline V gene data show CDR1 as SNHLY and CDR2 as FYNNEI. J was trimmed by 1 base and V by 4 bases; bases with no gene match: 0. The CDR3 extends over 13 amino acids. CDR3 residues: CASSGQGNTEAFF. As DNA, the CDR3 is TGTGCCAGCAGTGGACAGGGGAACACTGAAGCTTTCTTT. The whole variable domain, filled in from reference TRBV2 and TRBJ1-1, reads EPEVTQTPSHQVTQMGQEVILRCVPISNHLYFYWYRQILGQKVEFLVSFYNNEISEKSEIFDDQFSVERPDGSNFTLKIRSTKLEDSAMYFCASSGQGNTEAFFGQGTRLTVV.